Below are 5 T cell receptor beta chains sequenced from a single sample in a study of lymphopenia after photon versus proton radiotherapy. Assay: immunoSEQ multiplex PCR; the TCRdb copy retains only in-frame clones and omits some. Of just over 30,000 clones listed, about 94% are singletons. Sequencing was performed on peripheral blood, taken from a patient treated with photon-based radiotherapy. The receptors were sampled from a woman aged 50 to 60 with cholangiocarcinoma.

The V and J genes are TRBV2 and TRBJ2-1; 8 bases are shared with TRBD1. V gave up 7 bases and J gave up 6 bases; unmatched junction bases: 8. This CDR3 comprises 14 residues. The V gene's germline CDR1 is SNHLY and CDR2 FYNNEI. The CDR3 loop reads CASTRQGIANEQFF. The DNA for the CDR3 is TGTGCCAGCACGAGACAGGGGATAGCCAATGAGCAGTTCTTC.

On this clone: The same CDR3 is also encoded by other DNA sequences in this sample. V is TRBV27 and J is TRBJ2-3, with D possibly TRBD2 on 6 matching bases. The germline gives CDR1 MNHEY, CDR2 SMNVEV (reference sequence). Trimming shortened V by 0 bases and J by 8 bases, and 15 bases separated the two germline ends. This CDR3 spans 15 amino acids. CDR3 nucleotides: TGTGCCAGCAGTTTATCGCGGGGAGGCTGGGGTACGCAGTATTTT. This sequence encodes CASSLSRGGWGTQYF.

The chain joins TRBV10-1 to TRBJ1-1; possible D gene TRBD1, 6 bases. Trimming shortened V by 3 bases and J by 5 bases, and 10 bases separated the two germline ends. Germline V gene sequence: CDR1 WNHNN, CDR2 SYGVQD (reference sequence). The CDR3 runs 13 residues. The CDR3 nucleotides read TGCGCCAGCAGTGACTATACAGGGACTGAAGCTTTCTTT. This gives the protein CASSDYTGTEAFF.

The gene calls are TRBV7-2 and TRBJ2-7; TRBD2 aligns across 13 bases. V dropped 2 bases and J dropped 4; count of bases not matched to a gene: 8. There are 17 residues in the CDR3. CDR1 is SGHTA, CDR2 FQGNSA, per germline. The CDR3 reads CASSLTSGGALVYEQYF. The CDR3 DNA follows: TGTGCCAGCAGCTTAACTAGCGGGGGGGCCCTCGTATACGAGCAGTACTTC.

The chain couples TRBV15 to TRBJ1-5; perhaps TRBD1 as D (5 bases). Germline assignment: CDR1 LNHNV and CDR2 YYDKDF (reference sequence). This CDR3 comprises 15 residues. V was clipped by 0 bases and J by 6 bases, with 12 bases between them. CDR3 nucleotide sequence: TGTGCCACCAGCAGAGATGGGGGGGAAGCTCAGCCCCAGCATTTT. The encoded protein is CATSRDGGEAQPQHF.